This TCR beta chain came from a study of control samples from healthy donors and cancer patients. Profiled with immunoSEQ multiplex PCR; TCRdb holds only in-frame clones, not every one. The sample holds 85,000 to 95,000 clones, about nine tenths seen once. V gave up 6 bases and J gave up 7 bases; unmatched junction bases: 8. Germline-derived CDR1 and CDR2 are MNHEY and SVGAGI. This CDR3 is built from 14 residues. Sample: blood. The chain joins TRBV6-5 to TRBJ1-1; 10 bases line up with TRBD1. The source of this sequence is a woman between 65 and 79 years old in good health. CDR3 residues: CASRGQGGSYEAFF. The CDR3 nucleotides are TGTGCCAGCAGAGGACAGGGGGGTTCCTATGAAGCTTTCTTT.